This is a list of T cell receptor beta chains from one sample in a study of CD8+ T cells in alopecia areata. The method was immunoSEQ multiplex PCR; TCRdb's version includes in-frame clones alone and lacks a portion of them. The table includes around 140,000 clones, 49% detected once. The sample was CD8+ T cells sorted from blood, taken at week 0. Receptor source: a human donor with alopecia areata. Both conserved end residues are part of each CDR3. Fields, in order: J gene, clone size, V gene, D gene, CDR3 DNA, CDR3 protein. A D gene is named only where the DNA matches it firmly. For some rows the clone size is stated as once, few or many, or as a class when expanded; others skip it.

TRBJ2-3 few TRBV10-3 NA TGTGCCATCAGTGAGTCTCCCCTAAGTGTGATTTCGGATACGCAGTATTTT CAISESPLSVISDTQYF
TRBJ1-2 NA TRBV25-1 NA TGTGCCAGCAGTGAATGGGCAACCCAGCGGGCCGGCTACACCTTC CASSEWATQRAGYTF
TRBJ2-2 NA TRBV9 TRBD2 TGTGCCAGCAGCGCCTCGCGGCGGGGGGACACCGGGGAGCTGTTTTTT CASSASRRGDTGELFF
TRBJ1-4 NA TRBV5-6 NA TGTGCCAGCAGCTTGGCCCCGGTCGACGAAAAACTGTTTTTT CASSLAPVDEKLFF
TRBJ2-2 NA TRBV4-2 TRBD2 TGTGCCAGCAGCCAAGGAAGATGGGCTAGCGGGGGATCGGACACCGGGGAGCTGTTTTTT CASSQGRWASGGSDTGELFF
TRBJ1-5 NA TRBV6-5 NA TGTGCCAGCAGTTACCATGGAATAGGTCAGCCCCAGCATTTT CASSYHGIGQPQHF
TRBJ2-3 NA TRBV14 NA TGTGCCAGCAGCCAACTCGGCGGCACAGATACGCAGTATTTT CASSQLGGTDTQYF
TRBJ1-2 few TRBV29-1 TRBD1 TGCAGCGTCCCAGGACAGGGGAGCTATGGCTACACCTTC CSVPGQGSYGYTF
TRBJ1-5 many TRBV27 TRBD1 TGTGCCAGCAGTATTGGGACAGGCGGAAATTCGATCAATCAGCCCCAGCATTTT CASSIGTGGNSINQPQHF
TRBJ2-7 few TRBV10-3 TRBD1 TGTGCCATCAGCGCCCCGGGACAGGGCTACGAGCAGTACTTC CAISAPGQGYEQYF
TRBJ1-1 once TRBV27 NA TGTGCCAGCAGTCGGTTGGGGTTAGACACTGAAGCTTTCTTT CASSRLGLDTEAFF
TRBJ2-7 NA TRBV20-1 TRBD1 TGCAGTGCTATTGGGACAGGCGAGCAGTACTTC CSAIGTGEQYF
TRBJ1-5 NA TRBV4-3 NA TGCGCCAGCAGCCAAGGTCGGATAGGCAATCAGCCCCAGCATTTT CASSQGRIGNQPQHF
TRBJ2-5 NA TRBV5-1 NA TGCGCCAGCAGCTTTCAAGGACAACAAGAGACCCAGTACTTC CASSFQGQQETQYF
TRBJ2-7 NA TRBV29-1 NA TGCAGCGTTGAAGCCCCCCGGGGACGCGAGCAGTACTTC CSVEAPRGREQYF
TRBJ2-1 NA TRBV5-1 NA TGCGCCAGCAGTTCTAGTAGGGATGAGCAGTTCTTC CASSSSRDEQFF
TRBJ1-5 many TRBV19 NA TGTGCCAGTAGTATCCGGGATAGCAATCAGCCCCAGCATTTT CASSIRDSNQPQHF
TRBJ2-7 NA TRBV29-1 TRBD2 TGCAGCGTTGTGGCTAGCGGCTACGAGCAGTACTTC CSVVASGYEQYF
TRBJ1-4 few TRBV23-1 NA TGCGCCAGCAGGTGCGAGGACGTCGCTAATGAAAAACTGTTTTTT CASRCEDVANEKLFF
TRBJ1-2 NA TRBV6-5 NA TGTGCCAGCAGTTACTCGGAGGGGCTGGATGGCTACACCTTC CASSYSEGLDGYTF
TRBJ2-2 NA TRBV6-4 TRBD1 TGTGCCAGCAGTAGACAGGGGGCGAACACCGGGGAGCTGTTTTTT CASSRQGANTGELFF
TRBJ2-2 few TRBV7-9 NA TGTGCCAGCAGCTACGAAGGTTGGGGCGGGGAGCTGTTTTTT CASSYEGWGGELFF
TRBJ2-3 NA TRBV5-1 NA TGCGCCAGCACCACGCAGAGTCCTAGCACAGATACGCAGTATTTT CASTTQSPSTDTQYF
TRBJ2-1 NA TRBV4-3 NA TGCGCCAGCAGCCAAGATATCGCAGATTACAATGAGCAGTTCTTC CASSQDIADYNEQFF
TRBJ1-1 NA TRBV29-1 TRBD1 TGCAGCGTTGTCCCGAGACAGGGGGCGGACACTGAAGCTTTCTTT CSVVPRQGADTEAFF
TRBJ2-6 NA TRBV9 NA TGTGCCAGCAGCGTAGGCGAGTCTGGGGCCAACGTCCTGACTTTC CASSVGESGANVLTF
TRBJ2-5 NA TRBV29-1 TRBD2 TGCAGCTTCGTAGAGGGAGGGGACGAGACCCAGTACTTC CSFVEGGDETQYF
TRBJ2-7 NA TRBV5-1 TRBD2 TGCGCCAGCAGCTTGAGGACTAGCGGGGGCTCAGGGGAGCAGTACTTC CASSLRTSGGSGEQYF
TRBJ1-2 once TRBV29-1 NA TGCAGCTCAACGATGAAGTTAGGCAACTATGGCTACACCTTC CSSTMKLGNYGYTF
TRBJ2-7 NA TRBV30 NA TGTGCCTGGACATCAGGGAGCCACGAGCAGTACTTC CAWTSGSHEQYF
TRBJ2-4 NA TRBV5-6 TRBD1 TGTGCCAGCAGCTTGGAGGCAGGGGGTGGGAACATTCAGTACTTC CASSLEAGGGNIQYF